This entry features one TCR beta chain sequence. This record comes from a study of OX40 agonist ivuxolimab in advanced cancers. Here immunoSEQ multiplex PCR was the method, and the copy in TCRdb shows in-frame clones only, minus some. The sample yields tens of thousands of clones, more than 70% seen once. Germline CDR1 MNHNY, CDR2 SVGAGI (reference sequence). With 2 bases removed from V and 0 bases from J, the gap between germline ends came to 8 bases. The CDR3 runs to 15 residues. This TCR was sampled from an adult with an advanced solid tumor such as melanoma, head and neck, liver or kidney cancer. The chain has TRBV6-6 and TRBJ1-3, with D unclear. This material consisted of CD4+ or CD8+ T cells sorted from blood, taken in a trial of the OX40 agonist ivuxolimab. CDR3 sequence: CASSYGTSSGNTIYF. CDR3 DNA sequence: TGTGCCAGCAGTTACGGCACGAGCTCTGGAAACACCATATATTTT.